This is a list of T cell receptor beta chains from one sample in a study of T-cell memory formation after mild COVID-19. MiXCR, applied by TCRdb to the 5' RACE reads, yields one record per CDR3 protein. This table has around 200,000 distinct CDR3 sequences, 20% to 25% appearing once. The source material was PBMCs or a T cell subset sorted from them (not recorded which). All receptors come from an adult woman who had mild COVID-19 (a few samples of this study predate the infection). Cell type and time point are not known. Each CDR3 is given with its conserved first and last residue. The order of the fields is CDR3 protein, CDR3 DNA, V gene, J gene, D gene, clone size. The D gene is left open where the match is weak. Clone size is stated in some rows and not others, as once, few, many or a class when expanded.

CASSLDPSRQGLYNEQFF	TGTGCCAGCAGCTTAGATCCCTCGCGACAGGGGCTATACAATGAGCAGTTCTTC	TRBV11-3	TRBJ2-1	TRBD1	-
CASSPPENGELFF	TGCGCCAGCAGTCCCCCAGAAAACGGGGAGCTGTTTTTT	TRBV5-1	TRBJ2-2	-	few
CASSPFGGLEVNQPQHF	TGTGCCAGCAGCCCGTTTGGGGGTTTGGAGGTCAATCAGCCCCAGCATTTT	TRBV12-3/TRBV12-4	TRBJ1-5	-	-
CASGRPGALIYEQYF	TGTGCCAGCGGGCGGCCTGGGGCACTCATCTACGAGCAGTACTTC	TRBV6-5	TRBJ2-7	-	few
CASSSGPTEQYF	TGTGCCAGCAGTTCCGGGCCTACGGAGCAGTACTTC	TRBV7-9	TRBJ2-7	-	many
CSVDVGTGFLETQYF	TGCAGCGTTGATGTCGGGACAGGGTTCCTCGAGACCCAGTACTTC	TRBV29-1	TRBJ2-5	TRBD1	few
CASSQYPGQANQPQHF	TGCGCCAGCAGCCAGTATCCGGGACAGGCGAACCAGCCCCAGCATTTT	TRBV4-1	TRBJ1-5	TRBD1	many
CSVEEDPNEQFF	TGCAGCGTTGAAGAGGACCCCAATGAGCAGTTCTTC	TRBV29-1	TRBJ2-1	-	few
CASSQDIPTRLGTDTQYF	TGCGCCAGCAGCCAAGATATTCCTACGAGGCTCGGCACAGATACGCAGTATTTT	TRBV4-3	TRBJ2-3	-	-
CASSLERGASYEQYF	TGTGCCAGCAGCTTGGAGCGGGGGGCCAGCTACGAGCAGTACTTC	TRBV7-6	TRBJ2-7	TRBD2	few
CASGLIVQGLNNEQFF	TGTGCTAGTGGTTTGATAGTTCAGGGGCTTAACAATGAGCAGTTCTTC	TRBV12-5	TRBJ2-1	-	-
CASREPPGPSSYEQYF	TGTGCCAGCAGAGAACCTCCGGGACCCAGCTCCTACGAGCAGTACTTC	TRBV6-1	TRBJ2-7	-	-
CASSRETSGGSGDYNEQFF	TGCGCCAGCAGCCGAGAGACTAGCGGGGGATCGGGGGACTACAATGAGCAGTTCTTC	TRBV4-1	TRBJ2-1	TRBD2	few
CASSQVVRDYTEAFF	TGTGCCAGCAGCCAAGTTGTCAGGGACTACACTGAAGCTTTCTTT	TRBV4-2	TRBJ1-1	-	many
CASSYSYVRARDYEQYF	TGTGCCAGCAGTTACTCGTACGTGCGGGCCCGAGACTACGAGCAGTACTTC	TRBV6-5	TRBJ2-7	-	-
CATSDVKGTDTQYF	TGTGCCACCAGTGATGTAAAGGGAACAGATACGCAGTATTTT	TRBV24-1	TRBJ2-3	-	-
CAWSVLRDYGYTF	TGTGCCTGGAGTGTACTAAGGGACTATGGCTACACCTTC	TRBV30	TRBJ1-2	-	-
CATQAGVMDTQYF	TGTGCCACTCAGGCGGGAGTAATGGATACGCAGTATTTT	TRBV7-9	TRBJ2-3	TRBD2	few
CASSQVTGFPEQYF	TGCGCCAGCAGCCAAGTCACAGGTTTCCCCGAGCAGTACTTC	TRBV4-1	TRBJ2-7	-	few
CASSFPGRVYEQYF	TGTGCCAGCAGTTTCCCTGGCAGGGTCTACGAGCAGTACTTC	TRBV6-5	TRBJ2-7	-	-
CASSPHNPGTGGNYGYTF	TGTGCCAGCAGCCCACACAACCCCGGGACAGGGGGAAACTATGGCTACACCTTC	TRBV9	TRBJ1-2	TRBD1	-
CASSIDVSAPEAFF	TGTGCCAGTAGTATAGATGTAAGTGCTCCCGAAGCTTTCTTT	TRBV19	TRBJ1-1	-	few
CATSDGDSYQPQHF	TGTGCCACCAGTGATGGGGACAGCTATCAGCCCCAGCATTTT	TRBV24-1	TRBJ1-5	TRBD1	-
CASSLGPAKNIQYF	TGTGCCAGCAGCTTAGGTCCAGCCAAAAACATTCAGTACTTC	TRBV7-9	TRBJ2-4	-	-
CASSLLAGGDNEHFF	TGTGCCAGCAGTTTACTAGCGGGAGGGGACAATGAGCACTTCTTC	TRBV6-4	TRBJ2-1	TRBD2	few
CASSFEDNPHTGELFF	TGTGCCAGCAGTTTCGAGGACAACCCGCACACCGGGGAGCTGTTTTTT	TRBV12-3/TRBV12-4	TRBJ2-2	-	-
CASSSGQAQLSGNTIYF	TGTGCCAGCAGCTCAGGACAGGCTCAACTCTCTGGAAACACCATATATTTT	TRBV11-2	TRBJ1-3	TRBD1	few
CASSQGPAGGGDEQFF	TGCGCCAGCAGCCAGGGCCCGGCGGGAGGGGGCGATGAGCAGTTCTTC	TRBV4-3	TRBJ2-1	TRBD2	few
CASSVGLGANTEAFF	TGTGCCAGCAGCGTAGGGCTAGGGGCGAACACTGAAGCTTTCTTT	TRBV9	TRBJ1-1	-	-
CASRMTGGYEQYF	TGTGCCAGCAGGATGACAGGGGGCTACGAGCAGTACTTC	TRBV27	TRBJ2-7	TRBD1	few
CASSQAGQGSQEQYF	TGTGCCAGCAGCCAAGCAGGACAAGGGTCTCAAGAGCAGTACTTC	TRBV13	TRBJ2-7	-	-
CASSLDSRVTSSYEQYF	TGTGCCAGCAGCCTCGATAGCAGGGTGACTAGCTCCTACGAGCAGTACTTC	TRBV7-2	TRBJ2-7	-	few
CASSQDGTGAYSGANVLTF	TGCGCCAGCAGCCAAGATGGGACAGGGGCGTACTCTGGGGCCAACGTCCTGACTTTC	TRBV4-3	TRBJ2-6	TRBD1	few
CASSQYTSVNYGYTF	TGTGCCAGCAGCCAATATACCTCCGTTAACTATGGCTACACCTTC	TRBV16	TRBJ1-2	-	-
CASSLVASGGERYEQYF	TGTGCCAGCAGCTTAGTGGCTAGCGGGGGGGAACGGTACGAGCAGTACTTC	TRBV7-6	TRBJ2-7	TRBD2	-
CASRDQEGAGTEAFF	TGCGCCAGCAGGGACCAGGAGGGGGCGGGCACTGAAGCTTTCTTT	TRBV5-1	TRBJ1-1	TRBD1	-
CASTRTGNTEAFF	TGTGCCAGCACCCGGACAGGGAACACTGAAGCTTTCTTT	TRBV12-3/TRBV12-4	TRBJ1-1	TRBD1	-
CASSQAYRGYSGANVLTF	TGTGCCAGCAGCCAAGCTTACAGGGGGTACTCTGGGGCCAACGTCCTGACTTTC	TRBV14	TRBJ2-6	TRBD1	few
CASSYEGISYEQYF	TGTGCCAGCAGTTACGAGGGCATTTCCTACGAGCAGTACTTC	TRBV6-2/TRBV6-3	TRBJ2-7	-	few
CAAGGIGGELFF	TGTGCCGCTGGGGGAATCGGCGGGGAGCTGTTTTTT	TRBV7-2	TRBJ2-2	-	-
CASSLAPGTGKPEAFF	TGTGCCAGCAGCCTAGCCCCCGGGACAGGGAAACCTGAAGCTTTCTTT	TRBV7-3	TRBJ1-1	TRBD1	few